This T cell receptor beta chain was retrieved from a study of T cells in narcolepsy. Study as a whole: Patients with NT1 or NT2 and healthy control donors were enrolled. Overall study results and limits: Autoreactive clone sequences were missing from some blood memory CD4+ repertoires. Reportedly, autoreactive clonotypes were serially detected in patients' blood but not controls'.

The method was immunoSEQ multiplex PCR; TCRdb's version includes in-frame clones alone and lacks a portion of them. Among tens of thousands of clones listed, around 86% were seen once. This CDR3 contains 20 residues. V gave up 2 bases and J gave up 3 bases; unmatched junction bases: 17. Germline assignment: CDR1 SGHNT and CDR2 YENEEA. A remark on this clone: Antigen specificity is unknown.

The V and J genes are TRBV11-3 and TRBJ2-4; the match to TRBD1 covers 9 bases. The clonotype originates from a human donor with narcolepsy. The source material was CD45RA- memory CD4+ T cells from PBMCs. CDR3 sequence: CASSLPRGQGPSGSKNIQYF. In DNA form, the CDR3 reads TGTGCCAGCAGCTTACCCCGGGGACAGGGCCCGTCCGGTAGCAAAAACATTCAGTACTTC.